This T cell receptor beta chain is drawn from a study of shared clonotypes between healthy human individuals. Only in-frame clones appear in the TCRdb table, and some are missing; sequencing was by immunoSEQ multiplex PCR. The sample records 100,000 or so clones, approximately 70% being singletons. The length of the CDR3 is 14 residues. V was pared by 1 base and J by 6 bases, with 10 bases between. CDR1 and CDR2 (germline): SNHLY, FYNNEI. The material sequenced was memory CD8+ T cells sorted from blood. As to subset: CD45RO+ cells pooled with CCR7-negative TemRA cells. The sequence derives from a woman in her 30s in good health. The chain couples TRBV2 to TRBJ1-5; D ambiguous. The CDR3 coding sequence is TGTGCCAGCAGTGAAGTGGGTAACGGTCAGCCCCAGCATTTT. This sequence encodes CASSEVGNGQPQHF.